The entry below describes one TCR beta chain. This sample was taken from a study of blood T cell repertoires in COVID-19. Some clones are missing from TCRdb's copy, which holds only in-frame ones; the method was immunoSEQ multiplex PCR. Of 55,000 to 65,000 clones in the sample, 80% to 95% were seen once. Germline trimming cut 4 bases from V and 7 bases from J; bases unmatched to any gene: 6. Germline CDR1 MNHEY, CDR2 SVGEGT. CDR3 length: 13 residues. This sequence joins TRBV6-2 or TRBV6-3 and TRBJ1-1, with TRBD1 matching over 7 bases. The receptor comes from a man aged 60 to 69 with acute or convalescent COVID-19. The sample taken for sequencing was peripheral blood. CDR3 DNA: TGTGCCAGCAGTTTTAGGGGGCAGGGTGAAGCTTTCTTT. This sequence encodes CASSFRGQGEAFF.